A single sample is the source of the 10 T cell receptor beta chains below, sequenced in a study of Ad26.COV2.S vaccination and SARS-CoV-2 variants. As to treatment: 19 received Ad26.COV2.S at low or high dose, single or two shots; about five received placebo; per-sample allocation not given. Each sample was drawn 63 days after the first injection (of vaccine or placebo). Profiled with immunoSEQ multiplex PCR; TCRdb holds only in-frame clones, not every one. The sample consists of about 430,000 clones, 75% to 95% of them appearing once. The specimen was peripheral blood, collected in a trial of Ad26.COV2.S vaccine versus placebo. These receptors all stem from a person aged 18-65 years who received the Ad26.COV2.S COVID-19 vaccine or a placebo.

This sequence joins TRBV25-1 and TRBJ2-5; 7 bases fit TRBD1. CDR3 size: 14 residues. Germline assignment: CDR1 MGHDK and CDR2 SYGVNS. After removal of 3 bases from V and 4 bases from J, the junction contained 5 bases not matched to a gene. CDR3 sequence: CASSDVQGLETQYF. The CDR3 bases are TGTGCCAGCAGTGACGTACAGGGGTTAGAGACCCAGTACTTC.

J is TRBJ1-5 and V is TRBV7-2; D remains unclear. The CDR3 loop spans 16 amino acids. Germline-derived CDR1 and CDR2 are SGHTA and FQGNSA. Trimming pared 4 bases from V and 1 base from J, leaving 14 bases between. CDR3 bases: TGTGCCAGCAGCTCCCGGGTCCTTGGGAGCAATCAGCCCCAGCATTTT. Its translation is CASSSRVLGSNQPQHF.

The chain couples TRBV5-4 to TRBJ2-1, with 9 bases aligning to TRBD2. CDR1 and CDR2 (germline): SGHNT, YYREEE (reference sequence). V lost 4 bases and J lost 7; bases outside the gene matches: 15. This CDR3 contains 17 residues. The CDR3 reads CASSRVGAGGHLNEQFF. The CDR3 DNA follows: TGTGCCAGCAGCAGGGTCGGCGCGGGAGGGCACTTGAATGAGCAGTTCTTC.

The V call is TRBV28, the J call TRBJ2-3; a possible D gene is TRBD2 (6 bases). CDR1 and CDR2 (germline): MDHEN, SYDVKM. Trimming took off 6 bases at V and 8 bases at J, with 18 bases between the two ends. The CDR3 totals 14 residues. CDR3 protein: CASRAGSFEGTQYF. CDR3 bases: TGTGCCAGCAGAGCGGGCAGCTTCGAGGGTACGCAGTATTTT.

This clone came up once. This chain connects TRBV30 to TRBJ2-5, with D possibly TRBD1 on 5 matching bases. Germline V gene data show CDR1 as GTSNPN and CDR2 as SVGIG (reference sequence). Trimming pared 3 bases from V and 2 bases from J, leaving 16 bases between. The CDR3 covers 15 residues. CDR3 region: CAWSAFHGQQETQYF. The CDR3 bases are TGTGCCTGGAGCGCCTTCCACGGACAACAAGAGACCCAGTACTTC.

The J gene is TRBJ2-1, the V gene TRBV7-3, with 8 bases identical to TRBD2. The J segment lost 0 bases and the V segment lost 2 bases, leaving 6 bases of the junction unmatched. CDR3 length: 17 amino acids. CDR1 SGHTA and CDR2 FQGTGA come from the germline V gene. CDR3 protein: CASSLLGAGDSYNEQFF. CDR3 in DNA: TGTGCCAGCAGCTTATTAGGAGCGGGAGACTCCTACAATGAGCAGTTCTTC. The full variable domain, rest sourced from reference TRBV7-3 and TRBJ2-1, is GAGVSQTPSNKVTEKGKYVELRCDPISGHTALYWYRQSLGQGPEFLIYFQGTGAADDSGLPNDRFFAVRPEGSVSTLKIQRTERGDSAVYLCASSLLGAGDSYNEQFFGPGTRLTVL.

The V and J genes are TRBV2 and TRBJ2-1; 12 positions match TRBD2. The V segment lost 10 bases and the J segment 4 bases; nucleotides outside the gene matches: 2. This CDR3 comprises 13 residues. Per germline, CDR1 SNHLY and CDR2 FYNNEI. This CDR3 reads CANGTSGYNEQFF. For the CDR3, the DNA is TGTGCCAACGGGACTAGCGGGTACAATGAGCAGTTCTTC.

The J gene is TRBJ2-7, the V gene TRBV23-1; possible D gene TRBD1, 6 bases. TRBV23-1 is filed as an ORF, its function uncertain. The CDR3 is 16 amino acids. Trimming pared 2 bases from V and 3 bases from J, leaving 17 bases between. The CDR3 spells CASSQKEDGQYYEQYF. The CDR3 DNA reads TGCGCCAGCAGTCAAAAGGAAGACGGACAGTACTACGAGCAGTACTTC.

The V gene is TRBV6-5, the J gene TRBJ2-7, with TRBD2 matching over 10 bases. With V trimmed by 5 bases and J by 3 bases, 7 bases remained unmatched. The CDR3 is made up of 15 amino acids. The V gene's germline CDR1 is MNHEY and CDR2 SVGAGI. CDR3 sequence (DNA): TGTGCCAGCAGTCGCACGTCTAGCGGGAGCTACGAGCAGTACTTC. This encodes CASSRTSSGSYEQYF.

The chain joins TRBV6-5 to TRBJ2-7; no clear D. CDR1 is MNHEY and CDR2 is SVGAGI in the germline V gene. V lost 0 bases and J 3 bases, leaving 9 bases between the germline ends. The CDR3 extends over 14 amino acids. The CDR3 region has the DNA TGTGCCAGCAGTTACTCGACCGGCGGCTACGAGCAGTACTTC. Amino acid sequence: CASSYSTGGYEQYF.